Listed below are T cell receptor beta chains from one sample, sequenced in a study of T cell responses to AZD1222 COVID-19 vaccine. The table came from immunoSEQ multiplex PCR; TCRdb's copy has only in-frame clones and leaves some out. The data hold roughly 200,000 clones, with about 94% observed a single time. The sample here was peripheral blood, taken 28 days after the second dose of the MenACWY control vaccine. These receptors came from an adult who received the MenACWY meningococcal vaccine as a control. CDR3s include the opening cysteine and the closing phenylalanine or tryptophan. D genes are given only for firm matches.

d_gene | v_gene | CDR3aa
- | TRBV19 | CASSSFRGNEQYF
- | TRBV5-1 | CASSLEVDYGYTF
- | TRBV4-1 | CASSQLFRNTEAFF
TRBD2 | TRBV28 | CASSLYGRGRTEQYF
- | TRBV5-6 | CASRPKGAGYRDTEAFF
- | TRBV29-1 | CSVEFESNQPQHF
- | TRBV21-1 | CASSISLVGTYEQYF
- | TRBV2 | CASKSGTVFYGYTF
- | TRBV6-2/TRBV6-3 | CASSYGSLSEQYF
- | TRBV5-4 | CASRREGGFDGYTF
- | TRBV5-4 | CASSFSGSTEAFF
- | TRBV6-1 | CASSDPADPSNQPQHF
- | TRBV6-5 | CASSGTWGEKLFF
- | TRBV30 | CAWSRTPQANYGYTF
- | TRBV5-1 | CASSLSAILSGNTIYF
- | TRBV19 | CASSIDSPSYNEQFF
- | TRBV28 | CASSLSGQFNYGYTF
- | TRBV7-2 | CASSEGGEQYF
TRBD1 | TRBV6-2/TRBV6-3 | CASSPRDRAYEQYF
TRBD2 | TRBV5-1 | CASRIAGARDEQFF
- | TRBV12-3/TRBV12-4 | CASSSTRYGYTF
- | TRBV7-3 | CASSFLAGMNSNQPQHF
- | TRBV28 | CASSLWGDGYTF
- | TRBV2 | CASSDQVAPEAFF